This T cell receptor (beta chain) emerged from a study of CD8+ T cells in alopecia areata. Treatment meaning: oral pan-JAK inhibitor, 5-10 mg twice daily. After isolation, RNA underwent reverse transcription to generate cDNA as the sequencing template. TCRdb's copy holds only in-frame clones and misses some; the assay was immunoSEQ multiplex PCR. The table lists about 90,000 clones, about 40% of them singletons, with more than 15% in the top ten. CDR1 is MNHEY, CDR2 SMNVEV, per germline (reference sequence). This CDR3 is 15 amino acids long. With 5 bases removed from V and 1 base from J, the gap between germline ends came to 9 bases.

The sample here was CD8+ T cells sorted from blood, taken at week 24, from a patient treated with tofacitinib. The TCR originated in a human donor with alopecia areata. The V call is TRBV27, the J call TRBJ2-6; D remains unclear. CDR3: CASSGGYSGANVLTF. The DNA of the CDR3 is TGTGCCAGCAGTGGCGGTTATTCTGGGGCCAACGTCCTGACTTTC.